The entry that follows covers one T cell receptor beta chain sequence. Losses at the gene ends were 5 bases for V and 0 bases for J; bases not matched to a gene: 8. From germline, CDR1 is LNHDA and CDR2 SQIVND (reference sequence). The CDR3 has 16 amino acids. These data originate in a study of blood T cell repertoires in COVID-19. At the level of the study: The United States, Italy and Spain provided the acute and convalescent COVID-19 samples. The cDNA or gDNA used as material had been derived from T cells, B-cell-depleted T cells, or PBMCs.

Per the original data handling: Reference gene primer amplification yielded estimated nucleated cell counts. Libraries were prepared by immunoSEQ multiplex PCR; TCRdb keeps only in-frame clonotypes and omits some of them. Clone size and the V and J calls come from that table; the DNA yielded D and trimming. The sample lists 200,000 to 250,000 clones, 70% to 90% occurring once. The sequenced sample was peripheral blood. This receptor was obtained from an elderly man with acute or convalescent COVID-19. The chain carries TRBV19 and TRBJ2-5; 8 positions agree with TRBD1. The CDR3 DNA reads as TGTGCCAGTAGTCCGCAGGGGGCCCGGTACCAAGAGACCCAGTACTTC. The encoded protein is CASSPQGARYQETQYF.